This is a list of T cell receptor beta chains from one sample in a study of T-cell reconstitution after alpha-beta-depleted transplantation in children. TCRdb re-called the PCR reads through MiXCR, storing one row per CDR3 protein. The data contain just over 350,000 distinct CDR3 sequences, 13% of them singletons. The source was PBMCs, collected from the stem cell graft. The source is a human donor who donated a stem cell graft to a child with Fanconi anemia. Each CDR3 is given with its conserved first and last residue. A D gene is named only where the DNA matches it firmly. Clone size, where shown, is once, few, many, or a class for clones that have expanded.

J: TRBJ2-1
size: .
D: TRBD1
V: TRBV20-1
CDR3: CSARGAGGNEQFF
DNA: TGCAGTGCTCGAGGGGCAGGGGGCAATGAGCAGTTCTTC

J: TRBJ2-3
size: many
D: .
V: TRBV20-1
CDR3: CSARDRRLQSTDTQYF
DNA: TGCAGTGCTAGAGATCGTAGACTCCAAAGCACAGATACGCAGTATTTT

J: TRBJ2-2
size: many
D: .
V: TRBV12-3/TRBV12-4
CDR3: CASSPSAGLASGELFF
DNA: TGTGCCAGCAGTCCCTCGGCAGGGTTGGCAAGCGGGGAGCTGTTTTTT

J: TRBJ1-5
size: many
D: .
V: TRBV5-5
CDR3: CASSRGPRAGTNQPQHF
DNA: TGTGCCAGCAGCAGGGGCCCGAGGGCAGGCACCAATCAGCCCCAGCATTTT

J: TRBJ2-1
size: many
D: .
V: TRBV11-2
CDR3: CASSLENRANEQFF
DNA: TGTGCCAGCAGCTTAGAAAATCGGGCCAATGAGCAGTTCTTC

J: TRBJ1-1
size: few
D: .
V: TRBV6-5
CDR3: CASSSLLGAEAFF
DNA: TGTGCCAGCAGTTCCCTTCTTGGAGCTGAAGCTTTCTTT

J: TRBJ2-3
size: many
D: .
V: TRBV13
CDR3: CASSLRLDLATDTQYF
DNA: TGTGCCAGCAGCTTAAGACTAGACCTAGCTACAGATACGCAGTATTTT

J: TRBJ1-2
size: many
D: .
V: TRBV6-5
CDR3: CASSSLGGYTF
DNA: TGTGCCAGCAGTTCCCTGGGGGGCTACACCTTC

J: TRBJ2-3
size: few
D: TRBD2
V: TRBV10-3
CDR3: CAISAGTSGGSTDTQYF
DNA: TGTGCCATCAGTGCGGGGACTAGCGGGGGCAGCACAGATACGCAGTATTTT

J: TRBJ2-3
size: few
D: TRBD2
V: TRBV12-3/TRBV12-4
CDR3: CASSGEGTDTQYF
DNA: TGTGCCAGCAGTGGGGAGGGAACAGATACGCAGTATTTT

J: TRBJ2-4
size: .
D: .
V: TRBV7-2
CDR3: CASSLVQGSGLLAKNIQYF
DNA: TGTGCCAGCAGCTTAGTGCAGGGGTCGGGCCTCCTAGCCAAAAACATTCAGTACTTC

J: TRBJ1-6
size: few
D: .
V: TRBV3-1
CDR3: CASSQGTVNSPLHF
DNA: TGTGCCAGCAGCCAAGGGACAGTAAATTCACCCCTCCACTTT

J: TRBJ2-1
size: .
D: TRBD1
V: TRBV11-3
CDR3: CASSLKGASYNEQFF
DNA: TGTGCCAGCAGCTTAAAGGGGGCCTCTTACAATGAGCAGTTCTTC

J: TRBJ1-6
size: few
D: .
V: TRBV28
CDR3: CASSFQYSPLHF
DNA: TGTGCCAGCAGTTTTCAGTATTCACCCCTCCACTTT

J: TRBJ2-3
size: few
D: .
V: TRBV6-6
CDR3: CATLVGATDTQYF
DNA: TGTGCCACCCTCGTGGGGGCAACAGATACGCAGTATTTT

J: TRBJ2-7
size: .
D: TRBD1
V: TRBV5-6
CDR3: CASSGGQGTYEQYF
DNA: TGTGCCAGCAGCGGAGGACAGGGGACCTACGAGCAGTACTTC

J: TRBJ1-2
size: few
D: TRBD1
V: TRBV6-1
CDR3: CASSVSGTALYGYTF
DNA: TGTGCCAGCAGTGTCAGCGGGACAGCCCTCTATGGCTACACCTTC

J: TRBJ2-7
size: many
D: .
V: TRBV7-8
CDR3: CASSLGGDSRDEQYF
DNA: TGTGCCAGCAGCCTAGGGGGGGACAGTCGTGACGAGCAGTACTTC

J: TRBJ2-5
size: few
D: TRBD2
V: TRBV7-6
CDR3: CASSLSGAYQETQYF
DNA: TGTGCCAGCAGCTTAAGCGGGGCTTATCAAGAGACCCAGTACTTC

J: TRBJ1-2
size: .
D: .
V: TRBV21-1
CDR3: CASSISGTEGGGYGYTF
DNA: TGTGCCAGCAGCATTTCCGGGACAGAAGGGGGAGGGTATGGCTACACCTTC

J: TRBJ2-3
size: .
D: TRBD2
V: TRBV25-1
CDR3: CASRGDYPGDTQYF
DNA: TGTGCCAGCAGGGGGGACTACCCGGGGGATACGCAGTATTTT

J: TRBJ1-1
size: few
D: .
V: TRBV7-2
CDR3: CASSSWGHRDTEAFF
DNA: TGTGCCAGCAGCTCCTGGGGACACCGGGACACTGAAGCTTTCTTT

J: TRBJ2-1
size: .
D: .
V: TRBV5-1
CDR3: CASSLDRVVDEQFF
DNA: TGCGCCAGCAGCTTGGACAGGGTCGTCGATGAGCAGTTCTTC

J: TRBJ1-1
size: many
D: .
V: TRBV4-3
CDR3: CASSQDREREAFF
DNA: TGCGCCAGCAGCCAAGATCGCGAGAGGGAAGCTTTCTTT

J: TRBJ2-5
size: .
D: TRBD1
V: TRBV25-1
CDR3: CASRGTVQETQYF
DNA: TGTGCCAGCAGGGGGACAGTCCAAGAGACCCAGTACTTC

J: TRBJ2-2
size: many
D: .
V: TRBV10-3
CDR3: CASSGGTGELFF
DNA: TGTGCCAGTTCCGGGGGTACCGGGGAGCTGTTTTTT

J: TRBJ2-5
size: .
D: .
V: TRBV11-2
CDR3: CASSGRDSLSTQYF
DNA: TGTGCCAGCAGCGGCCGGGACTCCCTCTCGACCCAGTACTTC

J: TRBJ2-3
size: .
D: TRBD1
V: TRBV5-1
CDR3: CARSGTGSLSRTDTQYF
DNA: TGCGCCAGGTCCGGGACAGGGAGTTTGAGTAGGACAGATACGCAGTATTTT

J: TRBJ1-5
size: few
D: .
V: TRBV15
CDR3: CATSRDRGVNQPQHF
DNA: TGTGCCACCAGCAGAGATAGGGGAGTCAATCAGCCCCAGCATTTT

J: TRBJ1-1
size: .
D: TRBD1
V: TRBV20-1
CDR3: CSARDRGWNTEAFF
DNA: TGCAGTGCTAGGGACAGGGGGTGGAACACTGAAGCTTTCTTT

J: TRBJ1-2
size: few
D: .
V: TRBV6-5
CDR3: CASSYSGRLAGGYTF
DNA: TGTGCCAGCAGTTACTCCGGGAGGCTGGCGGGTGGCTACACCTTC

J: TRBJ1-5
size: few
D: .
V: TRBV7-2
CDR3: CASSSTGAYQPQHF
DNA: TGTGCCAGCAGCTCAACAGGAGCGTATCAGCCCCAGCATTTT

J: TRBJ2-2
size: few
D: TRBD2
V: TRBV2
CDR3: CASRSTSGVTGELFF
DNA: TGTGCCAGCAGATCGACTAGCGGGGTAACCGGGGAGCTGTTTTTT

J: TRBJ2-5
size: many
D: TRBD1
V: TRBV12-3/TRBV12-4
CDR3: CASTIYQGAQETQYF
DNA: TGTGCCAGCACCATATACCAGGGGGCCCAAGAGACCCAGTACTTC

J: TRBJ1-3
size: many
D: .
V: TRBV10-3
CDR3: CAISEAGSGNTIYF
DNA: TGTGCCATCAGTGAGGCGGGGTCTGGAAACACCATATATTTT

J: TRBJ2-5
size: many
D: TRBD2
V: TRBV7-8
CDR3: CASSFGTSGDKYQETQYF
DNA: TGTGCCAGCAGCTTCGGGACTAGCGGGGATAAGTACCAAGAGACCCAGTACTTC

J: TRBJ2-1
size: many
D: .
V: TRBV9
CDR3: CASSVDGGLQTRGQFF
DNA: TGTGCCAGCAGCGTAGATGGGGGGCTCCAAACAAGAGGGCAGTTCTTC

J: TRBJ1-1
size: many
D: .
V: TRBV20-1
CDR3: CSASKGIPFKNTEAFF
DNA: TGCAGTGCTAGCAAGGGGATCCCCTTCAAAAACACTGAAGCTTTCTTT

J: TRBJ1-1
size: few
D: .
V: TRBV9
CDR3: CASSFQRNTEAFF
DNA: TGTGCCAGCAGCTTTCAGCGGAACACTGAAGCTTTCTTT

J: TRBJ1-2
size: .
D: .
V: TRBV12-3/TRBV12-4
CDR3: CASSLLGGLGGYTF
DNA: TGTGCCAGCAGTTTATTGGGGGGGCTCGGTGGCTACACCTTC

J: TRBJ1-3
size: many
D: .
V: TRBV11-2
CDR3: CASSTSLAGTNAANTIYF
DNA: TGTGCCAGCAGCACCTCCCTAGCCGGGACTAATGCCGCCAACACCATATATTTT

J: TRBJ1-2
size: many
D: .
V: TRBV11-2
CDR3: CASSLGRGRGYTF
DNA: TGTGCCAGCAGCTTAGGGCGGGGCAGGGGCTACACCTTC

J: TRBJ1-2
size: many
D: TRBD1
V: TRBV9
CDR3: CASSVAFYGQGSGYTF
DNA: TGTGCCAGCAGCGTAGCTTTCTACGGACAGGGCTCTGGCTACACCTTC

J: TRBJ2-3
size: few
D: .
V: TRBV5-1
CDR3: CASSWDGRLTDTQYF
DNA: TGCGCCAGCAGCTGGGACGGGAGACTCACAGATACGCAGTATTTT

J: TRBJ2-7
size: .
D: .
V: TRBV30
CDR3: CACGTPNSYEQYF
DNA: TGTGCCTGCGGGACACCAAATAGCTACGAGCAGTACTTC

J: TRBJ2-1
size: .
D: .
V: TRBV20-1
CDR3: CSARPGARENEQFF
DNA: TGCAGTGCCCGGCCGGGGGCGCGGGAGAATGAGCAGTTCTTC

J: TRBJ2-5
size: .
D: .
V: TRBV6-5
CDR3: CASSSGLYTEETQYF
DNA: TGTGCCAGCAGTTCGGGACTCTATACAGAGGAGACCCAGTACTTC

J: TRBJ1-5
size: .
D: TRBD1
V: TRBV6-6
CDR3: CASSEDRGWNSNQPQHF
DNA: TGTGCCAGCAGCGAAGACAGGGGATGGAATAGCAATCAGCCCCAGCATTTT

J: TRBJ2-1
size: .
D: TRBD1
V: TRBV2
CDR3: CASMLGQGDEQFF
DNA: TGTGCCAGCATGCTGGGACAGGGGGATGAGCAGTTCTTC

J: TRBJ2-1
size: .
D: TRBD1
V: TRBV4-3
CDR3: CASSQADRERNEQFF
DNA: TGCGCCAGCAGCCAAGCGGACAGGGAGCGGAATGAGCAGTTCTTC

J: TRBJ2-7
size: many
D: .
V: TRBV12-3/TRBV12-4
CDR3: CASSPVETEQYF
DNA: TGTGCCAGCTCGCCGGTAGAGACCGAGCAGTACTTC

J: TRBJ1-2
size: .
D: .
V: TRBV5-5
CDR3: CASSLSGAAGRGGYTF
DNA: TGTGCCAGCAGCTTATCAGGGGCCGCGGGAAGGGGTGGCTACACCTTC

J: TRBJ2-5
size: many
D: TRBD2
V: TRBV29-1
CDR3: CSVAGGAGETQYF
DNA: TGCAGCGTTGCCGGGGGGGCCGGAGAGACCCAGTACTTC

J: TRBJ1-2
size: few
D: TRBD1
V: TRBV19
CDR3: CASSRGQGMEYTF
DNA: TGTGCCAGTAGTAGGGGACAGGGGATGGAGTACACCTTC

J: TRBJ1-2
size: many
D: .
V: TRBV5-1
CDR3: CASSPSGSNYGYTF
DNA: TGCGCCAGCAGCCCCTCCGGCTCCAACTATGGCTACACCTTC